These 21 T cell receptor beta chains originate from one sample sequenced in a study of beta chain features in type 1 diabetes. Since all of the isolated RNA was reverse transcribed, expressed TCRB transcripts were what got sequenced. Assay: immunoSEQ multiplex PCR; the TCRdb copy retains only in-frame clones and omits some. The sample carries hundreds of thousands of clones, around 13% recorded once. What was sequenced was naive CD4+ T cells from blood. Source of these receptors: a man aged 18 to 30 in good health.

This clone was seen more than once but under ten times. V gene TRBV29-1 combines with J gene TRBJ2-3, with D perhaps matching TRBD2 (6 bases). The V end was cut by 4 bases, the J end by 1 base, with 12 bases between. This CDR3 contains 14 residues. Per germline, CDR1 SQVTM and CDR2 ANQGSEA. Written as DNA, the CDR3 is TGCAGCGTTGGGGAAGCTAGCGGCACAGATACGCAGTATTTT. Translated: CSVGEASGTDTQYF.

The rearrangement joins TRBV9 to TRBJ2-3; D is undetermined. This CDR3 comprises 13 residues. Germline V gene sequence: CDR1 SGDLS, CDR2 YYNGEE. Trimming pared 3 bases from V and 4 bases from J, leaving 9 bases between. The CDR3 loop is CASSARLSDTQYF. The CDR3 DNA follows: TGTGCCAGCAGCGCCCGACTGTCAGATACGCAGTATTTT.

This clone has only a few counts. The rearrangement joins TRBV2 to TRBJ2-7, with D perhaps matching TRBD1 (7 bases). The V end was cut by 7 bases, the J end by 3 bases, with 19 bases between. This CDR3 comprises 15 residues. Germline lookup yields CDR1 SNHLY and CDR2 FYNNEI. CDR3 residues: CASKKLQGGLYEQYF. The CDR3 DNA is TGTGCCAGCAAAAAGCTCCAGGGGGGCCTCTACGAGCAGTACTTC.

This rearrangement joins TRBV5-4 to TRBJ1-1, with D perhaps TRBD1 (5 bases). The CDR3 spans 14 residues. The V gene lost 3 bases and the J gene lost 5 bases, with 14 bases spanning the gap. Germline CDR1 reads SGHNT; CDR2 reads YYREEE (reference sequence). The CDR3 region has the DNA TGTGCCAGCAGCTCGGCGGGACCGGGGACTGAAGCTTTCTTT. This translates into CASSSAGPGTEAFF.

In DNA form, the CDR3 reads TGTGCCAGCAGACCTTCGGGGGACTCCTACGAGCAGTACTTC. Its protein product is CASRPSGDSYEQYF. The gene calls are TRBV27 and TRBJ2-7; perhaps TRBD2 as D (6 bases). CDR3 length: 14 amino acids. With 6 bases removed from V and 0 bases from J, the gap between germline ends came to 12 bases. Germline V CDR1 and CDR2: MNHEY, SMNVEV (reference sequence).

In its sample, this clone was seen a few times. The chain employs TRBV9 and TRBJ1-1; unclear D gene. Trimming took off 4 bases at V and 7 bases at J, with 14 bases between the two ends. The CDR3 totals 13 residues. Germline CDR1 and CDR2: SGDLS and YYNGEE. The CDR3 protein is CASSLRDSGEAFF. Written as DNA, the CDR3 is TGTGCCAGCAGCCTGAGGGATTCCGGTGAAGCTTTCTTT. Drawing the rest from reference TRBV9 and TRBJ1-1, the complete variable domain is DSGVTQTPKHLITATGQRVTLRCSPRSGDLSVYWYQQSLDQGLQFLIQYYNGEERAKGNILERFSAQQFPDLHSELNLSSLELGDSALYFCASSLRDSGEAFFGQGTRLTVV.

This clone appeared a few times. This CDR3 is also generated by other DNA sequences in the sample. The V and J genes are TRBV30 and TRBJ1-1; no reliable D call. The germline gives CDR1 GTSNPN, CDR2 SVGIG (reference sequence). V dropped 0 bases and J dropped 1 base, with 6 bases sitting between them. This CDR3 region has 13 residues. This chain's CDR3 is CAWSVRQNTEAFF. CDR3 nucleotides: TGTGCCTGGAGTGTTCGACAGAACACTGAAGCTTTCTTT.

This clone turned up a few times. CDR3 coding DNA: TGTGCCAGCAGCCAAGCCCACCGGGGGGCCAACGTCCTGACTTTC. Amino acid sequence: CASSQAHRGANVLTF. The V and J genes are TRBV14 and TRBJ2-6; D not resolved. This CDR3 region has 15 residues. Germline V lookup: CDR1 SGHDN, CDR2 FVKESK. V lost 1 base to trimming and J lost 4 bases, with 8 bases between them.

This chain links TRBV7-9 with TRBJ1-5; maybe TRBD1 (6 bases). CDR3 length: 14 residues. The germline CDR1 and CDR2 sequences are SEHNR and FQNEAQ (reference sequence). Trimming removed 1 base from V and 3 bases from J, with 7 bases in between. The CDR3 region has the DNA TGTGCCAGCAGCTTAGGGACAGCCAATCAGCCCCAGCATTTT. Protein: CASSLGTANQPQHF.

Written as DNA, the CDR3 is TGCGCCAGCAGCCTTGGACAGGACTTGAGAGGCTACACCTTC. Protein sequence: CASSLGQDLRGYTF. The rearrangement joins TRBV5-1 to TRBJ1-2, with 7 nucleotides matching TRBD1. The V gene end was trimmed by 4 bases and the J gene end by 8 bases; junction bases not matched to a gene: 11. Germline loops: CDR1 SGHRS, CDR2 YFSETQ. The CDR3 sequence is 14 residues long.

This clone has a handful of counts. CDR3 region: CASSSRDRDQETQYF. CDR3 nucleotides: TGTGCCAGCAGCTCCCGGGACAGAGACCAAGAGACCCAGTACTTC. The chain combines TRBV7-9 with TRBJ2-5; 7 nucleotides agree with TRBD1. CDR1 SEHNR and CDR2 FQNEAQ come from the germline V gene (reference sequence). J gave up 0 bases and V 4 bases, and 5 bases lay outside the gene matches. The CDR3 contains 15 residues.

The chain uses TRBV29-1 and TRBJ2-7; D unclear. The CDR3 spans 12 residues. With 7 bases removed from V and 1 base from J, the gap between germline ends came to 11 bases. In germline, CDR1 is SQVTM, CDR2 ANQGSEA. The CDR3 sequence: CSASTSSYEQYF. The CDR3 nucleotides read TGCAGCGCCTCAACGAGTTCCTACGAGCAGTACTTC.

This clone showed up just a few times. This sequence joins TRBV4-1 and TRBJ1-5, with 8 nucleotides matching TRBD1. Trimming took 4 bases from V and 2 from J; bases not matched to a gene: 7. Germline CDR1 and CDR2: MGHRA and YSYEKL. The CDR3 has 16 amino acids. CDR3 sequence: CASSLVLGQGNQPQHF. As DNA, the CDR3 is TGCGCCAGCAGCCTAGTACTGGGACAGGGCAATCAGCCCCAGCATTTT.

This clone was seen a handful of times. The chain links TRBV25-1 to TRBJ2-1; 7 bases fit TRBD1. The CDR3 is 12 amino acids. Germline lookup yields CDR1 MGHDK and CDR2 SYGVNS. After removal of 4 bases from V and 16 bases from J, the junction contained 10 bases not matched to a gene. The CDR3 protein is CASSVGGDPYFF. As DNA, the CDR3 is TGTGCCAGCAGTGTAGGGGGCGACCCGTATTTCTTC. Full variable domain (missing parts from reference TRBV25-1 and TRBJ2-1): EADIYQTPRYLVIGTGKKITLECSQTMGHDKMYWYQQDPGMELHLIHYSYGVNSTEKGDLSSESTVSRIRTEHFPLTLESARPSHTSQYLCASSVGGDPYFFGPGTRLTVL.

There are a few counts of this clone. The gene calls are TRBV6-5 and TRBJ2-3, with D perhaps TRBD1 (5 bases). Trimming removed 7 bases from V and 4 bases from J, with 12 bases in between. The CDR3 covers 13 residues. Germline CDR1 MNHEY, CDR2 SVGAGI. In DNA, the CDR3 is TGTGCCAGCATAGAGAAAGGGGCAGATACGCAGTATTTT. It codes for CASIEKGADTQYF.

This clone has a handful of counts. This rearrangement joins TRBV30 to TRBJ2-7; D is unresolved. The length of the CDR3 is 11 residues. The V end was cut by 0 bases, the J end by 5 bases, with 5 bases between. The germline gives CDR1 GTSNPN, CDR2 SVGIG (reference sequence). In DNA, the CDR3 is TGTGCCTGGAGTGTAGCCAACGAGCAGTACTTC. Its translation: CAWSVANEQYF.

The table lists this clone with a few counts. The chain links TRBV30 to TRBJ1-5; D is ambiguous. There are 13 residues in the CDR3. Germline loops: CDR1 GTSNPN, CDR2 SVGIG (reference sequence). V lost 2 bases and J 9 bases, leaving 14 bases between the germline ends. The CDR3 reads CAWSPKATGPQHF. CDR3 nucleotides: TGTGCCTGGAGTCCCAAGGCCACGGGGCCCCAGCATTTT. Complete variable domain (other parts from reference TRBV30 and TRBJ1-5): SQTIHQWPATLVQPVGSPLSLECTVEGTSNPNLYWYRQAAGRGLQLLFYSVGIGQISSEVPQNLSASRPQDRQFILSSKKLLLSDSGFYLCAWSPKATGPQHFGDGTRLSIL.

In this sample, this clone turned up a few times. The genes are TRBV7-9 and TRBJ1-1; D not certain. Germline CDR1 is SEHNR and CDR2 is FQNEAQ (reference sequence). The CDR3 has 14 amino acids. Trimming removed 1 base at V and 5 bases at J, with 11 bases between. CDR3: CASSLEDARTEAFF. In DNA, the CDR3 is TGTGCCAGCAGCTTAGAGGATGCGAGGACTGAAGCTTTCTTT.

The chain combines TRBV28 with TRBJ2-1; D is possibly TRBD2 (6 bases). The germline CDR1 and CDR2 sequences are MDHEN and SYDVKM. This CDR3 has 15 residues. With 2 bases removed from V and 1 base from J, the gap between germline ends came to 9 bases. The CDR3 DNA sequence: TGTGCCAGCAGTTTAGGGGGGAAGTCCTACAATGAGCAGTTCTTC. This gives the protein CASSLGGKSYNEQFF. The complete variable domain, with remaining parts taken from reference TRBV28 and TRBJ2-1, reads DVKVTQSSRYLVKRTGEKVFLECVQDMDHENMFWYRQDPGLGLRLIYFSYDVKMKEKGDIPEGYSVSREKKERFSLILESASTNQTSMYLCASSLGGKSYNEQFFGPGTRLTVL.

In this sample, this clone turned up a few times. The CDR3 DNA sequence: TGTGCCAGCAGCGCCAGGGGTCGAGAGACCCAGTACTTC. Translation gives CASSARGRETQYF. The chain couples TRBV7-9 to TRBJ2-5; D is perhaps TRBD1 (6 bases). The V gene's germline CDR1 is SEHNR and CDR2 FQNEAQ (reference sequence). The CDR3 is made up of 13 amino acids. Trimming stripped 5 bases from V and 4 bases from J, with 11 bases between. Full variable domain (missing parts from reference TRBV7-9 and TRBJ2-5): DTGVSQNPRHKITKRGQNVTFRCDPISEHNRLYWYRQTLGQGPEFLTYFQNEAQLEKSRLLSDRFSAERPKGSFSTLEIQRTEQGDSAMYLCASSARGRETQYFGPGTRLLVL.

V gene TRBV5-1 combines with J gene TRBJ1-1, with 10 bases that match TRBD1. J lost 5 bases, V lost 0 bases, and 1 base had no gene match. The CDR3 loop spans 14 amino acids. From germline, CDR1 is SGHRS and CDR2 YFSETQ. CDR3 loop: CASSLGTGGTEAFF. The CDR3 DNA follows: TGCGCCAGCAGCTTGGGGACAGGGGGGACTGAAGCTTTCTTT.